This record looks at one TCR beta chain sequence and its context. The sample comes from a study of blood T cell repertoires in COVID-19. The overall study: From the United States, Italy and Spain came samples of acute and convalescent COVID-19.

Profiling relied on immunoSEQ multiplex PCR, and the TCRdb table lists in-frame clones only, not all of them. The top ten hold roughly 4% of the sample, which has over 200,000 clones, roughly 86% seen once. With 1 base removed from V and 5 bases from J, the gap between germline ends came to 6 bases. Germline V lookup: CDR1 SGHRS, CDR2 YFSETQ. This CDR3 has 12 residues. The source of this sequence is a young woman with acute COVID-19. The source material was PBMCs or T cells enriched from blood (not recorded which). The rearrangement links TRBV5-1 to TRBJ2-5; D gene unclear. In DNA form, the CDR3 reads TGCGCCAGCAGCTTGACGAGGGAGACCCAGTACTTC. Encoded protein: CASSLTRETQYF.